A single TCR beta chain is shown here with its context. The antigen is undetermined. The data are from a study of cytomegalovirus exposure and HLA in healthy donors. Study details: A subsequent analysis reported that the 95 to 150 validation repertoires were produced on the same platform that had also been used for the 550 to 750 first-cohort repertoires.

Clones were read by immunoSEQ multiplex PCR, and TCRdb kept only the in-frame ones, dropping some. The sample has around 190,000 clones; roughly 85% are singletons. The length of the CDR3 is 14 residues. From germline, CDR1 is SGHAT and CDR2 FQNNGV. Trimming removed 4 bases at V and 4 bases at J, with 13 bases between. The study, taken as a whole, reports: Listed as cytomegalovirus-associated were 150 to 200 TCR beta chains.

The sequencing sample was made of PBMCs. This sequence was found in a man aged 18 to 29 in good health and CMV-seropositive. V gene TRBV11-2 combines with J gene TRBJ1-2; the D gene is possibly TRBD1 (5 bases). This chain's CDR3 is CASSSLRGFYGYTF. CDR3 nucleotide sequence: TGTGCCAGCAGCTCTCTTAGGGGATTCTATGGCTACACCTTC.